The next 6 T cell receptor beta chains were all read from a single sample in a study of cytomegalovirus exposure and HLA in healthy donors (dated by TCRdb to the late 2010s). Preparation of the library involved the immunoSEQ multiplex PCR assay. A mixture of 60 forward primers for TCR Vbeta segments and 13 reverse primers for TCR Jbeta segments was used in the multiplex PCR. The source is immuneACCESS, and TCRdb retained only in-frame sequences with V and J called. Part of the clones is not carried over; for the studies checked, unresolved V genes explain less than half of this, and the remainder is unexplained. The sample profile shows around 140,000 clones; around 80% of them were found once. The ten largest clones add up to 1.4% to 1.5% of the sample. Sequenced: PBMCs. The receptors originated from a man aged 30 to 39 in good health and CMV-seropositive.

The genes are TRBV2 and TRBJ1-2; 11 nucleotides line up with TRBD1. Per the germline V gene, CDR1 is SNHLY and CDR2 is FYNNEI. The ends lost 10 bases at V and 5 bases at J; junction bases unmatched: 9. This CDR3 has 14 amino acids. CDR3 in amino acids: CATHAGQGEYGYTF. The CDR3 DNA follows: TGTGCCACCCACGCGGGACAGGGGGAGTATGGCTACACCTTC.

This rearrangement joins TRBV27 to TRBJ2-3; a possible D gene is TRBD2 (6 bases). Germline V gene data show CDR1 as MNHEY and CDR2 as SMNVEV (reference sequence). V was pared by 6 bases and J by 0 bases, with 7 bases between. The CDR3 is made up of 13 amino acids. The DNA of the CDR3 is TGTGCCAGCAGCGGGGGAAGCACAGATACGCAGTATTTT. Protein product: CASSGGSTDTQYF.

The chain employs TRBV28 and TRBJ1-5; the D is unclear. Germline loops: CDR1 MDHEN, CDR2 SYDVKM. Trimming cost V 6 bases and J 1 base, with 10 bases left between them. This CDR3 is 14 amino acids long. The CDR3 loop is CASRRWESNQPQHF. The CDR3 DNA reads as TGTGCCAGCAGGCGTTGGGAGAGCAATCAGCCCCAGCATTTT.

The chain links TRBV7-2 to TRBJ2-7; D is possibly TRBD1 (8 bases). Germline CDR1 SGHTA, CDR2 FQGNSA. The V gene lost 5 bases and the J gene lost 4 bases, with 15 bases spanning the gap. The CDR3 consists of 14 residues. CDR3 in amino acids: CASSHRGGEYEQYF. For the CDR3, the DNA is TGTGCCAGCAGCCACAGGGGGGGCGAGTACGAGCAGTACTTC.

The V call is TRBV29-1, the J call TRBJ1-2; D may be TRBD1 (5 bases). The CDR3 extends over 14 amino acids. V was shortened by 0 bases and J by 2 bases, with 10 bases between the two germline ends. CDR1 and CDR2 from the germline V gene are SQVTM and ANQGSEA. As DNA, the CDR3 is TGCAGCGTTGAAGAGCAGGAGGGGAACTATGGCTACACCTTC. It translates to CSVEEQEGNYGYTF. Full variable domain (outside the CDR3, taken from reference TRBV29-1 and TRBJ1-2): SAVISQKPSRDICQRGTSLTIQCQVDSQVTMMFWYRQQPGQSLTLIATANQGSEATYESGFVIDKFPISRPNLTFSTLTVSNMSPEDSSIYLCSVEEQEGNYGYTFGSGTRLTVV.

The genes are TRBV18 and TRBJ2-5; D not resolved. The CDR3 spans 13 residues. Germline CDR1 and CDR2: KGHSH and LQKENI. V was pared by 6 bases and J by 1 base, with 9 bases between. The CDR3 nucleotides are TGTGCCAGCTCGCTGGGCCGCCAAGAGACCCAGTACTTC. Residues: CASSLGRQETQYF.